Listed below are T cell receptor beta chains from one sample, sequenced in a study of low-dose radiotherapy and immunotherapy resistance in tumors. TCRdb re-derived calls from the reads in MiXCR, one entry per CDR3 protein. The table lists tens of thousands of distinct CDR3 sequences, around a quarter of them singletons. The material sequenced was PBMCs, taken after low-dose radiotherapy plus immunotherapy. These receptors all come from a male donor with prostate cancer. The CDR3 runs from the conserved cysteine through the conserved F or W. D genes are given only for firm matches. Size tells how often a clone was seen (once, few, many) or the class of an expanded clone, and some rows leave it out.

j_call: TRBJ2-2; d_call: .; v_call: TRBV28; clone_size: many; cdr3_aa: CASKTVTTTGELFF; cdr3_nt: TGTGCCAGCAAGACTGTAACGACCACCGGGGAGCTGTTTTTT
j_call: TRBJ2-1; d_call: TRBD2; v_call: TRBV3-1; clone_size: many; cdr3_aa: CASSQDTGGPSSYNEQFF; cdr3_nt: TGTGCCAGCAGCCAAGATACGGGGGGGCCCAGCTCCTACAATGAGCAGTTCTTC
j_call: TRBJ2-7; d_call: TRBD1; v_call: TRBV28; clone_size: many; cdr3_aa: CASIGTGSSYEQYF; cdr3_nt: TGTGCCAGCATCGGGACAGGGAGCTCCTACGAGCAGTACTTC
j_call: TRBJ2-2; d_call: .; v_call: TRBV19; clone_size: .; cdr3_aa: CASSIVSGTGELFF; cdr3_nt: TGTGCCAGTAGTATAGTCAGCGGGACCGGGGAGCTGTTTTTT
j_call: TRBJ2-7; d_call: .; v_call: TRBV5-1; clone_size: once; cdr3_aa: CASSEDGGELYF; cdr3_nt: TGCGCCAGCAGCGAGGACGGCGGGGAGCTGTACTTC
j_call: TRBJ2-7; d_call: TRBD2; v_call: TRBV11-2; clone_size: many; cdr3_aa: CASSRTSAPYEQYF; cdr3_nt: TGTGCCAGCAGCCGAACTAGCGCACCCTACGAGCAGTACTTC
j_call: TRBJ2-3; d_call: TRBD2; v_call: TRBV6-2/TRBV6-3; clone_size: many; cdr3_aa: CASSYGGGPPDTQYF; cdr3_nt: TGTGCCAGCAGTTACGGCGGGGGGCCCCCAGATACGCAGTATTTT
j_call: TRBJ1-3; d_call: .; v_call: TRBV29-1; clone_size: .; cdr3_aa: CSVETNTGNTIYF; cdr3_nt: TGCAGCGTTGAGACGAATACTGGAAACACCATATATTTT
j_call: TRBJ1-5; d_call: TRBD1; v_call: TRBV19; clone_size: many; cdr3_aa: CASKDGGQGNQPQHF; cdr3_nt: TGTGCCAGTAAGGATGGTGGACAGGGAAATCAGCCCCAGCATTTT
j_call: TRBJ2-2; d_call: TRBD2; v_call: TRBV2; clone_size: many; cdr3_aa: CASTGGRSGELFF; cdr3_nt: TGTGCCTCCACGGGGGGGCGGAGCGGGGAGCTGTTTTTT
j_call: TRBJ1-1; d_call: TRBD1; v_call: TRBV3-1; clone_size: .; cdr3_aa: CASRGTGVNTEAFF; cdr3_nt: TGTGCCAGCAGGGGGACAGGAGTGAACACTGAAGCTTTCTTT
j_call: TRBJ2-1; d_call: TRBD2; v_call: TRBV24-1; clone_size: many; cdr3_aa: CATSDVAGGPNEQFF; cdr3_nt: TGTGCCACCAGTGATGTAGCGGGAGGGCCGAATGAGCAGTTCTTC
j_call: TRBJ2-1; d_call: TRBD2; v_call: TRBV7-9; clone_size: many; cdr3_aa: CASSKLAGGLEQFF; cdr3_nt: TGTGCCAGCAGCAAACTAGCGGGGGGGCTTGAGCAGTTCTTC
j_call: TRBJ1-1; d_call: .; v_call: TRBV5-1; clone_size: many; cdr3_aa: CASSLWGSTEAFF; cdr3_nt: TGCGCCAGCAGCTTGTGGGGTTCCACTGAAGCTTTCTTT
j_call: TRBJ1-6; d_call: .; v_call: TRBV20-1; clone_size: few; cdr3_aa: CSARETAKTAKINSPLHF; cdr3_nt: TGCAGTGCTAGAGAAACAGCCAAAACAGCCAAAATTAATTCACCCCTCCACTTT
j_call: TRBJ2-1; d_call: TRBD2; v_call: TRBV5-1; clone_size: many; cdr3_aa: CASSFGTSGPYNEQFF; cdr3_nt: TGCGCCAGCAGCTTCGGGACTAGCGGTCCCTACAATGAGCAGTTCTTC
j_call: TRBJ2-7; d_call: .; v_call: TRBV5-1; clone_size: .; cdr3_aa: CVSSLDGSPYEEYF; cdr3_nt: TGCGTCAGCAGCTTGGATGGCAGTCCCTACGAGGAGTACTTC
j_call: TRBJ1-6; d_call: .; v_call: TRBV5-1; clone_size: many; cdr3_aa: CASSLEAGVNSPLHF; cdr3_nt: TGCGCCAGCAGCTTGGAAGCAGGGGTTAATTCACCCCTCCACTTT
j_call: TRBJ2-1; d_call: .; v_call: TRBV19; clone_size: many; cdr3_aa: CASTPSGRINEQFF; cdr3_nt: TGTGCCAGTACCCCCTCGGGACGTATCAATGAGCAGTTCTTC
j_call: TRBJ2-1; d_call: .; v_call: TRBV5-4; clone_size: .; cdr3_aa: CASSVGPSNEQFF; cdr3_nt: TGTGCCAGCAGCGTGGGGCCCTCAAATGAGCAGTTCTTC
j_call: TRBJ2-3; d_call: TRBD2; v_call: TRBV5-4; clone_size: medium-sized; cdr3_aa: CASSRLLAASTDTQYF; cdr3_nt: TGTGCCAGCAGCCGCCTACTAGCGGCGTCGACAGATACGCAGTATTTT
j_call: TRBJ2-3; d_call: .; v_call: TRBV7-9; clone_size: medium-sized; cdr3_aa: CASSLRDASTDTQYF; cdr3_nt: TGTGCCAGCAGCTTAAGGGACGCAAGCACAGATACGCAGTATTTT
j_call: TRBJ2-7; d_call: TRBD2; v_call: TRBV12-3/TRBV12-4; clone_size: .; cdr3_aa: CASSFGPSGVYEQYF; cdr3_nt: TGTGCCAGCAGTTTTGGCCCTAGCGGGGTCTACGAGCAGTACTTC
j_call: TRBJ1-2; d_call: .; v_call: TRBV6-2/TRBV6-3; clone_size: .; cdr3_aa: CASSEYMGAGDYGYTF; cdr3_nt: TGTGCCAGCAGTGAATATATGGGCGCAGGTGACTATGGCTACACCTTC
j_call: TRBJ2-2; d_call: TRBD2; v_call: TRBV15; clone_size: many; cdr3_aa: CATSRDQRGRTGELFF; cdr3_nt: TGTGCCACCAGCAGAGACCAGCGGGGTCGGACCGGGGAGCTGTTTTTT
j_call: TRBJ2-7; d_call: TRBD1; v_call: TRBV7-8; clone_size: many; cdr3_aa: CASSLGGRGLRYEQYF; cdr3_nt: TGTGCCAGCAGCTTAGGAGGCAGGGGGCTCAGGTACGAGCAGTACTTC
j_call: TRBJ2-7; d_call: TRBD1; v_call: TRBV13; clone_size: many; cdr3_aa: CASSSSGTGRYEQYF; cdr3_nt: TGTGCCAGCAGCTCCTCCGGGACAGGGCGGTACGAGCAGTACTTC
j_call: TRBJ2-7; d_call: TRBD2; v_call: TRBV28; clone_size: many; cdr3_aa: CASSSRTGLAGVEQYF; cdr3_nt: TGTGCCAGCAGTTCCCGAACGGGACTAGCGGGAGTCGAGCAGTACTTC
j_call: TRBJ2-1; d_call: .; v_call: TRBV24-1; clone_size: many; cdr3_aa: CATSDSEIQGFRYNEQFF; cdr3_nt: TGTGCCACCAGTGATTCGGAGATACAGGGATTTCGCTACAATGAGCAGTTCTTC
j_call: TRBJ1-1; d_call: .; v_call: TRBV5-1; clone_size: many; cdr3_aa: CASSLDPTLYEAFF; cdr3_nt: TGCGCCAGCAGCTTGGACCCAACTTTATATGAAGCTTTCTTT
j_call: TRBJ2-1; d_call: .; v_call: TRBV7-2; clone_size: .; cdr3_aa: CASSPRDFLGDNEQFF; cdr3_nt: TGTGCCAGCAGCCCCAGGGACTTCTTAGGTGACAATGAGCAGTTCTTC
j_call: TRBJ1-6; d_call: TRBD1; v_call: TRBV28; clone_size: medium-sized; cdr3_aa: CASRGTGVSPLHF; cdr3_nt: TGTGCCAGCAGAGGGACAGGGGTTTCACCCCTCCACTTT
j_call: TRBJ2-7; d_call: .; v_call: TRBV29-1; clone_size: many; cdr3_aa: CSALREESARVEQYF; cdr3_nt: TGCAGCGCCCTCAGGGAAGAGTCCGCACGGGTAGAGCAGTACTTC
j_call: TRBJ1-5; d_call: TRBD1; v_call: TRBV19; clone_size: .; cdr3_aa: CASSGTGIREQPQHF; cdr3_nt: TGTGCCAGTAGTGGGACAGGGATAAGAGAGCAGCCCCAGCATTTT
j_call: TRBJ2-6; d_call: TRBD1; v_call: TRBV28; clone_size: many; cdr3_aa: CASSAQGTGANVLTF; cdr3_nt: TGTGCCAGCAGTGCACAGGGGACGGGGGCCAACGTCCTGACTTTC
j_call: TRBJ1-2; d_call: .; v_call: TRBV28; clone_size: many; cdr3_aa: CASTPGGAPLNYGYTF; cdr3_nt: TGTGCCAGCACCCCGGGTGGGGCTCCCCTTAACTATGGCTACACCTTC
j_call: TRBJ2-3; d_call: TRBD2; v_call: TRBV28; clone_size: medium-sized; cdr3_aa: CASSPYSGGLTSTDTQYF; cdr3_nt: TGTGCCAGCAGTCCCTATTCGGGGGGGCTCACTAGCACAGATACGCAGTATTTT
j_call: TRBJ2-3; d_call: .; v_call: TRBV28; clone_size: many; cdr3_aa: CASSLLNLGTADTQYF; cdr3_nt: TGTGCCAGCAGTTTACTAAACCTTGGGACCGCAGATACGCAGTATTTT
j_call: TRBJ1-4; d_call: TRBD1; v_call: TRBV3-1; clone_size: many; cdr3_aa: CASSPGQKTTNEKLFF; cdr3_nt: TGTGCCAGCAGCCCGGGACAGAAAACAACTAATGAAAAACTGTTTTTT
j_call: TRBJ2-7; d_call: TRBD2; v_call: TRBV29-1; clone_size: many; cdr3_aa: CSVRGREEGGGLYEQYF; cdr3_nt: TGCAGCGTCCGAGGGCGGGAGGAGGGGGGAGGGCTCTACGAGCAGTACTTC
j_call: TRBJ1-1; d_call: .; v_call: TRBV29-1; clone_size: many; cdr3_aa: CSIQRSGATEAFF; cdr3_nt: TGCAGCATCCAAAGATCAGGGGCCACTGAAGCTTTCTTT
j_call: TRBJ2-7; d_call: TRBD1; v_call: TRBV20-1; clone_size: many; cdr3_aa: CSARDRGRSYEQYF; cdr3_nt: TGCAGTGCTAGGGACAGGGGGAGATCCTACGAGCAGTACTTC
j_call: TRBJ2-1; d_call: TRBD2; v_call: TRBV11-2; clone_size: .; cdr3_aa: CASSDPSGGASWGWFF; cdr3_nt: TGTGCCAGCAGCGATCCTAGCGGGGGGGCCTCCTGGGGTTGGTTCTTC
j_call: TRBJ2-1; d_call: .; v_call: TRBV5-1; clone_size: medium-sized; cdr3_aa: CASSSYRGSLSSHEQFF; cdr3_nt: TGCGCCAGCAGCTCCTACCGAGGTAGCCTGTCTTCCCATGAGCAGTTCTTC
j_call: TRBJ1-2; d_call: .; v_call: TRBV2; clone_size: .; cdr3_aa: CASSGADYGYTF; cdr3_nt: TGTGCCAGCAGTGGGGCGGACTATGGCTACACCTTC
j_call: TRBJ1-5; d_call: .; v_call: TRBV18; clone_size: many; cdr3_aa: CASSPGANQPQHF; cdr3_nt: TGTGCCAGCTCACCAGGGGCCAATCAGCCCCAGCATTTT
j_call: TRBJ2-1; d_call: .; v_call: TRBV19; clone_size: many; cdr3_aa: CASSQTPGRASFF; cdr3_nt: TGTGCCAGTAGTCAAACCCCGGGCCGAGCCTCGTTCTTC
j_call: TRBJ2-1; d_call: .; v_call: TRBV7-8; clone_size: .; cdr3_aa: CASSLGVNEQFF; cdr3_nt: TGTGCCAGCAGCTTAGGTGTCAATGAGCAGTTCTTC
j_call: TRBJ2-2; d_call: .; v_call: TRBV12-3/TRBV12-4; clone_size: .; cdr3_aa: CASSPPHRGSTWELFFF; cdr3_nt: .
j_call: TRBJ1-1; d_call: .; v_call: TRBV7-8; clone_size: many; cdr3_aa: CASSRTPGGLTEAFF; cdr3_nt: TGTGCCAGCAGCAGAACCCCCGGGGGGCTCACTGAAGCTTTCTTT
j_call: TRBJ2-4; d_call: TRBD2; v_call: TRBV28; clone_size: .; cdr3_aa: CASSLGTSGSAKNIQYF; cdr3_nt: TGTGCCAGCAGTTTAGGGACTAGCGGGAGCGCCAAAAACATTCAGTACTTC
j_call: TRBJ2-7; d_call: .; v_call: TRBV2; clone_size: many; cdr3_aa: CASGRGYPTYEQYF; cdr3_nt: TGTGCCAGCGGGCGAGGGTACCCCACCTACGAGCAGTACTTC
j_call: TRBJ2-7; d_call: TRBD1; v_call: TRBV6-2/TRBV6-3; clone_size: many; cdr3_aa: CASSYSPGTGYEQYF; cdr3_nt: TGTGCCAGCAGTTACTCCCCCGGGACAGGGTACGAGCAGTACTTC
j_call: TRBJ2-3; d_call: TRBD1; v_call: TRBV20-1; clone_size: many; cdr3_aa: CSAVDRVVADTQYF; cdr3_nt: TGCAGTGCTGTGGACAGGGTAGTTGCAGATACGCAGTATTTT
j_call: TRBJ2-7; d_call: TRBD2; v_call: TRBV30; clone_size: .; cdr3_aa: CAWRGGRDNYEQYF; cdr3_nt: TGTGCCTGGAGGGGCGGGAGGGACAACTACGAGCAGTACTTC
j_call: TRBJ2-7; d_call: .; v_call: TRBV10-2; clone_size: few; cdr3_aa: CASSLGQGSGYEQYF; cdr3_nt: TGCGCCAGCAGTCTGGGACAAGGCTCAGGGTACGAGCAGTACTTC